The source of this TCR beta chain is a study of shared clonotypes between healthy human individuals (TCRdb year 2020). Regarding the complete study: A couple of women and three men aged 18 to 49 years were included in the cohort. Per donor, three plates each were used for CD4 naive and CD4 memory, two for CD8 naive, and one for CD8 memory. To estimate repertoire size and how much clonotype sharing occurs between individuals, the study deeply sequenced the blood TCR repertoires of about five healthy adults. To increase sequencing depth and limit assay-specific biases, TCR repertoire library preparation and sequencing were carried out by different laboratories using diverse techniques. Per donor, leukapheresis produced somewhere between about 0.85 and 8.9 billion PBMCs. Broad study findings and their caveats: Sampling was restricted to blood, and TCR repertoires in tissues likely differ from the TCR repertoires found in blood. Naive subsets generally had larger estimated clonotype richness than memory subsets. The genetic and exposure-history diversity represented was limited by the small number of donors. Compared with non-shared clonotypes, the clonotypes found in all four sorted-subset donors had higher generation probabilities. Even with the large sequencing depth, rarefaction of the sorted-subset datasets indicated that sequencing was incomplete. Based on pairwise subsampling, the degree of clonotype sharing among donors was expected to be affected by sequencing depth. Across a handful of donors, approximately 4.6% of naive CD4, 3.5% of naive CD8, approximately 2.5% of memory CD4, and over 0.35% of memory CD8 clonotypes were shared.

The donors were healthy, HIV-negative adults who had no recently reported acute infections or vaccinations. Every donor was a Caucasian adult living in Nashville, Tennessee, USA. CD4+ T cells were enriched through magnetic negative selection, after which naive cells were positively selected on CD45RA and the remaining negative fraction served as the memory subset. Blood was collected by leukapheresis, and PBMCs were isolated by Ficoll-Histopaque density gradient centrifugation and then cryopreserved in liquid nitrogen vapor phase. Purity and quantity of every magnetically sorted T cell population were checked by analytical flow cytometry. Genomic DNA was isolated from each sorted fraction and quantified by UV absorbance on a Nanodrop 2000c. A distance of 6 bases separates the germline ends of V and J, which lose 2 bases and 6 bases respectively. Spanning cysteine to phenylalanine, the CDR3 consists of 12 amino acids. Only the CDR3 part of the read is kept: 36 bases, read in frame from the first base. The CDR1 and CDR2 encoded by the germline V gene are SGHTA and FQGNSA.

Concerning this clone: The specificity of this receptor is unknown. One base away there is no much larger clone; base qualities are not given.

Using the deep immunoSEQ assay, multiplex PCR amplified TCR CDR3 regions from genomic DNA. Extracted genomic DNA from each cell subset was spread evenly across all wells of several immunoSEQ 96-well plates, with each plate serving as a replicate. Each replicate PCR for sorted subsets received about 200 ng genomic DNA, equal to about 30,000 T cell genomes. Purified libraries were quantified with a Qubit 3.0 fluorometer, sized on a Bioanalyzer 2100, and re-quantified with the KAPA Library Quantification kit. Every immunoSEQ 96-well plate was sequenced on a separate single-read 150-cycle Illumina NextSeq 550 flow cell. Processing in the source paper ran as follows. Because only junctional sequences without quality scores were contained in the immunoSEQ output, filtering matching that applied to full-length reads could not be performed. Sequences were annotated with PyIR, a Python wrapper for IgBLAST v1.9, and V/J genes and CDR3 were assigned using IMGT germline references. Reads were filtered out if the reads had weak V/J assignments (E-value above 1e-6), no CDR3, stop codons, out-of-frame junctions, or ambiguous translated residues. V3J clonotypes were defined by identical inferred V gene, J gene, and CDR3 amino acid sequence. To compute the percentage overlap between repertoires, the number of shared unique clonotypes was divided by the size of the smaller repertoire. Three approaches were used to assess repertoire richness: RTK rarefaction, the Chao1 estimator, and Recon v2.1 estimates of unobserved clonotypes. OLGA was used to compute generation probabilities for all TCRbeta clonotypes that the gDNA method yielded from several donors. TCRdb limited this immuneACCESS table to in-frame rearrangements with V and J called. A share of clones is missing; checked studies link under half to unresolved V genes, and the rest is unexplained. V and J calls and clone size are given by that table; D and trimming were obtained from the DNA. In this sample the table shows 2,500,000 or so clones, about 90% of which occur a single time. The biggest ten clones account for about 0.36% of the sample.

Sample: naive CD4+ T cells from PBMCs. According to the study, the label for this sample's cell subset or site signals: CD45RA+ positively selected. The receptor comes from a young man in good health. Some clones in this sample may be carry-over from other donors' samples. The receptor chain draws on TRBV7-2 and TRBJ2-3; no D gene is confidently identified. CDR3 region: CASSLMADTQYF. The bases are TGTGCCAGCAGCTTAATGGCGGATACGCAGTATTTT.